Listed below are T cell receptor beta chains from one sample, sequenced in a study of blood T cell repertoires in COVID-19. This table comes from immunoSEQ multiplex PCR, and its TCRdb copy is limited to in-frame clones, with some not included. The sample includes under 35,000 clones, 91% seen only once; the top ten take 5.4%. The material sequenced was peripheral blood. These receptors were collected from a human donor in a cohort sampled during active COVID-19. Both conserved end residues are part of each CDR3. The D gene is left open where the match is weak. Rows may omit the clone size; those that give it use once, few, many or a size class.

J gene: TRBJ1-4
D gene: -
V gene: TRBV28
clone size: -
CDR3 protein: CASSDLKGRKDEKLFF
CDR3 DNA: TGTGCCAGCAGTGACCTCAAGGGGAGGAAGGATGAAAAACTGTTTTTT

J gene: TRBJ1-6
D gene: -
V gene: TRBV5-6
clone size: -
CDR3 protein: CASSSDLDDRSSYNSPLHF
CDR3 DNA: TGTGCCAGCAGCTCGGACTTGGACGACCGGAGCTCCTATAATTCACCCCTCCACTTT

J gene: TRBJ2-5
D gene: TRBD2
V gene: TRBV11-2
clone size: -
CDR3 protein: CASSSTSGGQETQYF
CDR3 DNA: TGTGCCAGCAGCTCGACTAGCGGGGGACAAGAGACCCAGTACTTC

J gene: TRBJ2-5
D gene: -
V gene: TRBV28
clone size: once
CDR3 protein: CASSRTVGETQYF
CDR3 DNA: TGTGCCAGCAGTCGGACAGTTGGAGAGACCCAGTACTTC

J gene: TRBJ1-2
D gene: -
V gene: TRBV6-5
clone size: -
CDR3 protein: CASSYSGGVDGYTF
CDR3 DNA: TGTGCCAGCAGTTACTCGGGGGGGGTGGATGGCTACACCTTC

J gene: TRBJ1-1
D gene: -
V gene: TRBV3-1/TRBV3-2
clone size: -
CDR3 protein: CASSLDKNTEAFF
CDR3 DNA: TGTGCCAGCAGCCTTGACAAGAACACTGAAGCTTTCTTT

J gene: TRBJ2-5
D gene: -
V gene: TRBV18
clone size: -
CDR3 protein: CASSPRAMGPTGETQYF
CDR3 DNA: TGTGCCAGCTCACCACGGGCCATGGGCCCAACTGGAGAGACCCAGTACTTC

J gene: TRBJ1-1
D gene: -
V gene: TRBV4-1
clone size: -
CDR3 protein: CASSQDRRGEAFF
CDR3 DNA: TGCGCCAGCAGCCAAGATAGGCGGGGCGAAGCTTTCTTT

J gene: TRBJ2-3
D gene: -
V gene: TRBV7-6
clone size: -
CDR3 protein: CASSTPLASTDTQYF
CDR3 DNA: TGTGCCAGCAGCACCCCACTAGCTAGCACAGATACGCAGTATTTT

J gene: TRBJ2-1
D gene: -
V gene: TRBV5-1
clone size: -
CDR3 protein: CASSFAGPTNNEQFF
CDR3 DNA: TGCGCCAGCAGCTTCGCAGGCCCGACCAACAATGAGCAGTTCTTC

J gene: TRBJ2-1
D gene: TRBD2
V gene: TRBV12-5
clone size: -
CDR3 protein: CASGRARGLAPEQFF
CDR3 DNA: TGTGCTAGTGGTCGCGCCCGAGGACTAGCCCCTGAGCAGTTCTTC

J gene: TRBJ1-2
D gene: -
V gene: TRBV4-1
clone size: -
CDR3 protein: CASSQVAQVVWDGYTF
CDR3 DNA: TGCGCCAGCAGCCAAGTAGCACAGGTCGTATGGGATGGCTACACCTTC

J gene: TRBJ2-1
D gene: -
V gene: TRBV20-1
clone size: -
CDR3 protein: CSAQDTPDQFF
CDR3 DNA: TGCAGTGCCCAAGACACCCCCGACCAGTTCTTC

J gene: TRBJ1-1
D gene: -
V gene: TRBV6-6
clone size: -
CDR3 protein: CASSYSAGVNTEAFF
CDR3 DNA: TGTGCCAGCAGTTACTCTGCCGGGGTCAACACTGAAGCTTTCTTT

J gene: TRBJ1-5
D gene: TRBD1
V gene: TRBV19
clone size: -
CDR3 protein: CASGTGASETQHF
CDR3 DNA: TGTGCCAGTGGGACAGGAGCTTCGGAAACCCAGCATTTT

J gene: TRBJ1-5
D gene: -
V gene: TRBV6-4
clone size: -
CDR3 protein: CASSEQPNQPQHF
CDR3 DNA: TGTGCCAGCAGTGAACAACCTAATCAGCCCCAGCATTTT

J gene: TRBJ2-4
D gene: TRBD1
V gene: TRBV4-2
clone size: -
CDR3 protein: CASSANRGEGNIQYF
CDR3 DNA: TGTGCCAGCAGCGCAAACAGGGGTGAAGGGAACATTCAGTACTTC

J gene: TRBJ2-1
D gene: TRBD2
V gene: TRBV11-3
clone size: -
CDR3 protein: CASSFLAGVHNEQFF
CDR3 DNA: TGTGCCAGCAGCTTCCTAGCGGGTGTTCATAATGAGCAGTTCTTC

J gene: TRBJ2-3
D gene: -
V gene: TRBV10-3
clone size: -
CDR3 protein: CAIGHGSTDTQYF
CDR3 DNA: TGTGCCATAGGTCACGGGAGTACAGATACGCAGTATTTT

J gene: TRBJ2-1
D gene: -
V gene: TRBV19
clone size: -
CDR3 protein: CASSIRAGNQFSSYNEQFF
CDR3 DNA: TGTGCCAGTAGTATTCGAGCGGGTAACCAGTTCAGCTCCTACAATGAGCAGTTCTTC

J gene: TRBJ2-6
D gene: TRBD1
V gene: TRBV7-9
clone size: -
CDR3 protein: CASSSTSGTGGTGANVLTF
CDR3 DNA: TGTGCCAGCAGCTCAACTTCCGGGACAGGGGGGACTGGGGCCAACGTCCTGACTTTC

J gene: TRBJ1-2
D gene: -
V gene: TRBV5-1
clone size: once
CDR3 protein: CASSDLTGGYTF
CDR3 DNA: TGCGCCAGCAGCGATCTGACAGGCGGCTACACCTTC